This T cell receptor (beta chain) stems from a study of blood T cell repertoires in COVID-19. Authors' processing steps: For nucleated cells, counts were estimated from reference gene primer amplification. Sequencing was performed with immunoSEQ multiplex PCR; in TCRdb, only in-frame clones are kept and a portion is missing. From that table come the V and J calls and clone size; the DNA was used to work out D and trimming. There are some 87,000 clones in the sample; roughly 90% occur only once, and roughly 3.5% lies in the top ten. CDR3 size: 13 residues. The germline V gene encodes CDR1 MDHEN and CDR2 SYDVKM. Unmatched junction bases numbered 2, after V lost 6 bases and J lost 4 bases.

The receptor was derived from a woman aged 70-85 years with acute or convalescent COVID-19. J is TRBJ1-4 and V is TRBV28, with 7 bases matching TRBD1. Sequencing input: peripheral blood. This CDR3 is CASRRDSNEKLFF. The DNA for the CDR3 is TGTGCCAGCAGGCGGGACAGTAATGAAAAACTGTTTTTT.